Detailed here is one T cell receptor (beta chain). This CDR3 fails to terminate in the conserved phenylalanine or tryptophan, so it likely reflects a read error. The data belong to a study of patients and donors after allogeneic stem cell transplantation. Looked up from germline, CDR1 is KGHSH and CDR2 is LQKENI. V dropped 3 bases and J dropped 2 bases, with 9 bases sitting between them. The CDR3 loop spans 14 amino acids. From the RT-PCR reads, TCRdb called clonotypes with MiXCR, one entry per CDR3 protein. This table holds over 350,000 distinct CDR3 sequences, 15% to 20% found once. The chain has TRBV18 and TRBJ2-3; no clear D gene. The sample taken for sequencing was blood, either unsorted or a sorted T cell fraction (not recorded which). The receptor was isolated from a human donor who was either an allogeneic HSCT recipient or a stem cell or donor lymphocyte infusion donor (not recorded which). It is not recorded whose cells these are; they may come from a transplant donor. The chain's CDR3 is CASSPWDLTDTQYY. The CDR3 region has the DNA TGTGCCAGCTCACCGTGGGATCTCACAGATACGCAGTATTAT.